These T cell receptor beta chains were read from a single sample in a study of control samples from healthy donors and cancer patients. Here immunoSEQ multiplex PCR was the method, and the copy in TCRdb shows in-frame clones only, minus some. The sample includes about 120,000 clones, about nine tenths seen only once; the top ten take 3% to 4%. Sequenced sample: blood. The source is a man aged 35-49 years in good health. Both conserved end residues are part of each CDR3.

TRBJ2-3,TRBV24-1,CATSVGVGVFTQYF
TRBJ1-1,TRBV4-1,CASSQTLSGRLAFF
TRBJ2-2,TRBV7-9,CASSGRTGGWKLNTGELFF
TRBJ1-6,TRBV30,CAWSGMGTAGGSPLHF
TRBJ2-7,TRBV19,CASSIQAVGYEQYF
TRBJ2-3,TRBV24-1,CATSDTGQGSTDTQYF
TRBJ2-2,TRBV9,CASSVGNRDTGELFF
TRBJ2-1,TRBV19,CASTGPSGNEQFF
TRBJ2-1,TRBV18,CASSPPNRVNEQFF
TRBJ1-1,TRBV10-3,CAISEEGVRTEAFF
TRBJ2-2,TRBV7-6,CASSLAGPHTGELFF
TRBJ2-3,TRBV7-3,CASSPNVGGATITDTQYF
TRBJ2-1,TRBV27,CASSLISPYNEQFF
TRBJ2-3,TRBV25-1,CASSARKGSTDTQYF
TRBJ1-2,TRBV5-1,CASSSGQGIYGYTF
TRBJ2-7,TRBV11-3,CASSLRDEQYF
TRBJ2-3,TRBV11-2,CASSLTRGGTDTQYF
TRBJ1-1,TRBV9,CASSLLQGAVNTEAFF
TRBJ2-3,TRBV12-2,CASRSLQAQYF
TRBJ1-2,TRBV6-6,CASSPDIYGYTF
TRBJ2-2,TRBV24-1,CATSGTAAGELFF
TRBJ1-3,TRBV2,CASSGTRVTGNTIYF
TRBJ1-1,TRBV19,CASSPPRQANTEAFF
TRBJ1-2,TRBV24-1,CATSDLDRELYGYTF
TRBJ1-5,TRBV4-3,CASSQDHRSRSHQPQHF
TRBJ1-1,TRBV4-1,CASSPPGAGNTEAFF
TRBJ2-6,TRBV19,CASSIVGPGANVLTF
TRBJ1-6,TRBV11-3,CASSLDLGSPLHF
TRBJ1-3,TRBV29-1,CSVSVGPGNTIYF
TRBJ2-1,TRBV10-3,CAISEKLAGGYNEQFF
TRBJ1-3,TRBV24-1,CATSDPGQGGNTIYF
TRBJ1-5,TRBV4-1,CASSLDRGQPQHF